Listed below are T cell receptor beta chains from one sample, sequenced in a study of T cell responses to AZD1222 COVID-19 vaccine. TCRdb keeps only in-frame clones here, not all; method: immunoSEQ multiplex PCR. The repertoire has some 110,000 clones, about four fifths of them found once; the top ten carry around 9.9%. Sequencing was performed on peripheral blood, taken on day 0 of AZD1222 vaccination. All receptors derive from an adult in good health. Each CDR3 is given with its conserved first and last residue. D genes are given only for firm matches. Size values are once, few and many counts, or a class for expanded clones, and some rows have none.

v_call,j_call,clone_size,d_call,cdr3_nt,cdr3_aa
TRBV12-3/TRBV12-4,TRBJ1-5,.,.,TGTGCCAGCAGTACCGTGAATCAGCCCCAGCATTTT,CASSTVNQPQHF
TRBV7-9,TRBJ2-2,.,.,TGTGCCAGCAGGGAAGGGGACTCCTCGGGGACCGGGGAGCTGTTTTTT,CASREGDSSGTGELFF
TRBV12-3/TRBV12-4,TRBJ2-5,.,.,TGTGCCAGCAGTTCTGACAGCGCAAGACACTTC,CASSSDSARHF
TRBV6-4,TRBJ2-7,few,TRBD1,TGTGCCAGCGAGCGGTTAAAACAGGGGAAAGGCGAGCAGTACTTC,CASERLKQGKGEQYF
TRBV2,TRBJ1-2,.,TRBD1,TGTGCCAGCAGTGAAGCGGCGACAGGGAACTATGGCTACACCTTC,CASSEAATGNYGYTF
TRBV4-3,TRBJ2-5,.,TRBD2,TGCGCCAGCAGCCAACGGAGGACTAGCCCACAAGGGGACCAAGAGACCCAGTACTTC,CASSQRRTSPQGDQETQYF
TRBV25-1,TRBJ1-1,.,.,TGTGCCAGCAGTGAACGGGCCCGGGGCTCTAGCACTGAAGCTTTCTTT,CASSERARGSSTEAFF
TRBV18,TRBJ1-2,.,TRBD1,TGTGCCAGCTCACCCGACAGGGCGGATGGCTACACCTTC,CASSPDRADGYTF
TRBV5-1,TRBJ2-7,.,.,TGCGCCAGCAGCTTAGGCCCGCTTTCCTACGAGCAGTACTTC,CASSLGPLSYEQYF
TRBV11-3,TRBJ1-2,.,TRBD1,TGTGCCAGCAGCTTAGACTCAGGGGGCGATGGCTACACCTTC,CASSLDSGGDGYTF
TRBV7-2,TRBJ2-7,.,.,TGTGCCAGCAGCTTACTAGTTTTCCACGAGCAGTACTTC,CASSLLVFHEQYF
TRBV5-6,TRBJ1-5,.,.,TGTGCCAGCAGCTTAGGGTTTAGCAATCAGCCCCAGCATTTT,CASSLGFSNQPQHF
TRBV29-1,TRBJ1-2,.,.,TGCAGCGTTACCCACCAGGGCCATGGCTACACCTTC,CSVTHQGHGYTF
TRBV12-3/TRBV12-4,TRBJ2-3,.,.,TGTGCCAGCAGTAGCGGAAGCACAGATACGCAGTATTTT,CASSSGSTDTQYF
TRBV5-4,TRBJ2-3,.,TRBD2,TGTGCCAGCAGGGCGGGGGGGCTGACAGATACGCAGTATTTT,CASRAGGLTDTQYF
TRBV2,TRBJ2-7,.,.,TGTGCCAGCAGTGAAATCGGCCAGGGGAGGACCTACGAGCAGTACTTC,CASSEIGQGRTYEQYF